Sequencing of this T cell receptor beta chain was carried out in a study of T-cell reconstitution after alpha-beta-depleted transplantation in children (dated by TCRdb to 2015 to 2016). With respect to the entire study: Using TCR repertoire profiling, the study followed T-cell immune reconstitution in a quantitative way in children after TCRalphabeta/CD19-depleted allogeneic hematopoietic cell transplantation.

Libraries were prepared through PCR. The run used an Illumina HiSeq 2500. Molecular barcoding was employed in the preparation of TCR libraries, with unique molecular identifiers being used to normalize TCRbeta repertoire quantification. Using fastp trimming at Q25 and MiXCR clonotype assembly, TCRdb reanalyzed the public sequencing data and kept in-frame beta chains. For every CDR3 protein sequence, its rows merge into one entry that carries the most common genes and DNA. Here the sample has some 590,000 distinct CDR3 sequences; about 10% occur a single time. Roughly 3.9% of the sample is held by the ten biggest clonotypes. This clonotype has a handful of counts. Its antigen is unknown. Per-base quality was not reported, and no clone a single base away is much larger than it. The CDR3, from cysteine to phenylalanine, totals 15 residues. The CDR3 DNA has 45 bases and is translated from base 1. At the junction V is shortened by 6 bases and J by 5 bases, with 16 bases in between. CDR1 and CDR2, looked up from the germline V gene (reference sequence), are MNHEY and SMNVEV.

The TCR sequence derives from a human donor who donated a stem cell graft to a child with acute myeloid leukemia. The chain is assembled from TRBV27 and TRBJ2-2; no confident D gene assignment can be made. The input for sequencing was PBMCs from the stem cell graft donor, taken from the stem cell graft. DNA sequence: TGTGCCAGCAGCGCCTTGGGGATTGTAACCGGGGAGCTGTTTTTT. This encodes CASSALGIVTGELFF.